The 27 T cell receptor beta chains given below trace back to one sample, sequenced in a study of blood T cell repertoires in COVID-19. The assay was immunoSEQ multiplex PCR, and TCRdb's table has in-frame clones only and misses some. The profile shows about 270,000 clones, around 89% of them singletons. Material for sequencing was PBMCs or T cells enriched from blood (not recorded which). The receptors here all came from a woman aged 18-29 years who had recovered from COVID-19.

This chain connects TRBV28 to TRBJ1-2, with unresolved D. The germline V and J ends were trimmed by 2 bases and 4 bases, with 8 bases remaining between them. The CDR3 extends over 13 amino acids. The V gene's germline CDR1 is MDHEN and CDR2 SYDVKM. CDR3: CASSLGHIYGYTF. CDR3 DNA: TGTGCCAGCAGTTTAGGGCACATCTATGGCTACACCTTC.

The CDR3 protein is CASSFDRDRYTF. Here the CDR3 DNA reads TGCGCCAGCAGCTTTGACAGGGATCGCTACACCTTC. The chain joins TRBV5-1 to TRBJ1-2; 7 bases line up with TRBD1. The CDR3 has 12 amino acids. V shed 2 bases, J shed 9 bases, and the junction held 4 bases outside the gene matches. CDR1 and CDR2 from the germline V gene are SGHRS and YFSETQ. Drawing the rest from reference TRBV5-1 and TRBJ1-2, the complete variable domain is KAGVTQTPRYLIKTRGQQVTLSCSPISGHRSVSWYQQTPGQGLQFLFEYFSETQRNKGNFPGRFSGRQFSNSRSEMNVSTLELGDSALYLCASSFDRDRYTFGSGTRLTVV.

The rearrangement uses TRBV10-2 and TRBJ2-7, with TRBD2 matching 11 bases. Germline CDR1 and CDR2: WSHSY and SAAADI. The CDR3 totals 14 residues. With V trimmed by 1 base and J by 6 bases, 2 bases remained unmatched. The CDR3 nucleotides read TGCGCCAGCAGTGAGTTTCTAGCGGGGGGCGAGCAGTACTTC. It codes for CASSEFLAGGEQYF.

CDR3 coding DNA: TGTGCCAGCAGTGAACTCTACGAGCAGTACTTC. Its protein is CASSELYEQYF. V usage is TRBV2 and J usage is TRBJ2-7; no clear D. CDR3 length equals 11 residues. Germline V gives CDR1 SNHLY, CDR2 FYNNEI. The germline V and J ends were trimmed by 2 bases and 3 bases, with 2 bases remaining between them.

The rearrangement uses TRBV18 and TRBJ2-7; TRBD1 agrees at 9 bases. V shed 4 bases and J 3 bases; nucleotides not matched to a gene: 4. Germline V gene sequence: CDR1 KGHSH, CDR2 LQKENI. The CDR3 is 14 amino acids. The CDR3 spells CASSLGQGNYEQYF. The CDR3 nucleotides read TGTGCCAGCTCACTGGGACAGGGTAACTACGAGCAGTACTTC.

This chain uses TRBV5-4 with TRBJ1-4; D remains ambiguous. Deletions cut 0 bases from V and 0 bases from J, with 6 bases between. The CDR3 loop spans 15 amino acids. CDR1 SGHNT and CDR2 YYREEE come from the germline V gene (reference sequence). The CDR3 sequence: CASSLGGSTNEKLFF. The CDR3 bases are TGTGCCAGCAGCTTGGGAGGATCAACTAATGAAAAACTGTTTTTT. Full variable domain (missing parts from reference TRBV5-4 and TRBJ1-4): ETGVTQSPTHLIKTRGQQVTLRCSSQSGHNTVSWYQQALGQGPQFIFQYYREEENGRGNFPPRFSGLQFPNYSSELNVNALELDDSALYLCASSLGGSTNEKLFFGSGTQLSVL.

V gene TRBV7-9 combines with J gene TRBJ1-5; a possible D gene is TRBD1 (5 bases). V was pared by 1 base and J by 7 bases, with 8 bases between. The CDR3 has 13 amino acids. Germline V gives CDR1 SEHNR, CDR2 FQNEAQ (reference sequence). The CDR3 loop is CASSLGGEQPQHF. In nucleotides, the CDR3 is TGTGCCAGCAGCTTAGGGGGGGAACAGCCCCAGCATTTT. Full variable domain (remainder filled in from reference TRBV7-9 and TRBJ1-5): DTGVSQNPRHKITKRGQNVTFRCDPISEHNRLYWYRQTLGQGPEFLTYFQNEAQLEKSRLLSDRFSAERPKGSFSTLEIQRTEQGDSAMYLCASSLGGEQPQHFGDGTRLSIL.

This chain joins TRBV5-4 and TRBJ1-2, with a tentative D call TRBD1 (5 bases). Trimming shortened V by 4 bases and J by 2 bases, and 12 bases separated the two germline ends. Germline lookup yields CDR1 SGHNT and CDR2 YYREEE (reference sequence). The length of the CDR3 is 14 residues. The CDR3 bases are TGTGCCAGCAGCGGGGGGAGAGGGAACTATGGCTACACCTTC. It codes for CASSGGRGNYGYTF.

The chain uses TRBV12-5 and TRBJ2-3; 9 bases are shared with TRBD1. The V and J ends lost 7 bases and 7 bases, in that order; junction bases with no gene match: 12. The CDR3 runs to 15 residues. Germline CDR1 is LGHNT and CDR2 is FRNRAP. The CDR3 here is CASAPPGQGANTQYF. CDR3 nucleotide sequence: TGTGCTAGTGCCCCACCGGGACAGGGAGCAAATACGCAGTATTTT.

This rearrangement joins TRBV4-1 to TRBJ2-7, with D possibly matching TRBD1 (6 bases). The CDR3 extends over 15 amino acids. Germline lookup yields CDR1 MGHRA and CDR2 YSYEKL. V lost 1 base to trimming and J lost 3 bases, with 13 bases between them. This CDR3 is CASSQVHGQYYEQYF. The CDR3 DNA sequence: TGCGCCAGCAGCCAAGTCCACGGACAGTACTACGAGCAGTACTTC.

V usage is TRBV18 and J usage is TRBJ1-4; TRBD1 aligns across 11 bases. After removal of 3 bases from V and 0 bases from J, the junction contained 15 bases not matched to a gene. The V gene's germline CDR1 is KGHSH and CDR2 LQKENI. The CDR3 has 21 amino acids. This chain's CDR3 is CASSPLLGTGGLTATNEKLFF. In DNA, the CDR3 is TGTGCCAGCTCACCCCTTCTCGGGACAGGGGGACTAACCGCAACTAATGAAAAACTGTTTTTT. The full variable domain, completed using reference TRBV18 and TRBJ1-4, is NAGVMQNPRHLVRRRGQEARLRCSPMKGHSHVYWYRQLPEEGLKFMVYLQKENIIDESGMPKERFSAEFPKEGPSILRIQQVVRGDSAAYFCASSPLLGTGGLTATNEKLFFGSGTQLSVL.

V usage is TRBV12-5 and J usage is TRBJ1-5, with D unclear. V dropped 7 bases and J dropped 4 bases, with 11 bases sitting between them. This CDR3 has 13 amino acids. Germline CDR1 is LGHNT and CDR2 is FRNRAP. In DNA, the CDR3 is TGTGCTAGTGCCCTCAGTTCGAATCAGCCCCAGCATTTT. Encoded protein: CASALSSNQPQHF.

CDR3 sequence (DNA): TGTGCCACCAGCAGAGTTCGCTATAATTCACCCCTCCACTTT. Translation: CATSRVRYNSPLHF. The chain joins TRBV15 to TRBJ1-6; D unresolved. The CDR3 has 14 amino acids. Germline V gives CDR1 LNHNV, CDR2 YYDKDF (reference sequence). With 1 base removed from V and 3 bases from J, the gap between germline ends came to 4 bases.

The rearrangement joins TRBV29-1 to TRBJ2-7, with TRBD1 matching over 9 bases. The germline gives CDR1 SQVTM, CDR2 ANQGSEA. This CDR3 has 12 amino acids. J was trimmed by 4 bases and V by 7 bases; bases with no gene match: 5. The CDR3 nucleotides are TGCAGCGGGGGACAGGGAGATTACGAGCAGTACTTC. Translation gives CSGGQGDYEQYF.

The chain joins TRBV5-1 to TRBJ2-2; no definite D call. Germline V gene data show CDR1 as SGHRS and CDR2 as YFSETQ. This CDR3 comprises 16 residues. Trimming cost V 0 bases and J 0 bases, with 9 bases left between them. DNA for the CDR3: TGCGCCAGCAGCTTGGCCCCGGTAACGAACACCGGGGAGCTGTTTTTT. It translates to CASSLAPVTNTGELFF. The variable domain in full, with the rest retrieved from reference TRBV5-1 and TRBJ2-2, is KAGVTQTPRYLIKTRGQQVTLSCSPISGHRSVSWYQQTPGQGLQFLFEYFSETQRNKGNFPGRFSGRQFSNSRSEMNVSTLELGDSALYLCASSLAPVTNTGELFFGEGSRLTVL.

The chain couples TRBV7-9 to TRBJ1-5; perhaps TRBD1 as D (5 bases). This CDR3 region has 14 residues. V lost 2 bases, J lost 7 bases, and 12 bases lay in between. Germline V gene sequence: CDR1 SEHNR, CDR2 FQNEAQ (reference sequence). DNA of the CDR3: TGTGCCAGCAGCTTAACAGGCCCGGTACAGCCCCAGCATTTT. Its translation is CASSLTGPVQPQHF.

The chain links TRBV29-1 to TRBJ2-5; D is perhaps TRBD2 (6 bases). CDR3 length: 12 residues. From germline, CDR1 is SQVTM and CDR2 ANQGSEA. V was cut by 6 bases and J by 5 bases, with 13 bases left in between. This CDR3 reads CSVGGRVETQYF. The CDR3 DNA sequence: TGCAGCGTGGGGGGACGAGTGGAGACCCAGTACTTC.

The V gene is TRBV11-2, the J gene TRBJ1-5; D gene unclear. Between the trimmed V and J ends, which lost 2 bases and 9 bases, there was a span of 11 bases. Germline CDR1 SGHAT, CDR2 FQNNGV. There are 13 residues in the CDR3. The CDR3 sequence: CASSLIGGGPQHF. CDR3 sequence (DNA): TGTGCCAGCAGCTTAATCGGTGGAGGGCCCCAGCATTTT.

The J gene is TRBJ1-4, the V gene TRBV19, with D possibly TRBD1 on 5 matching bases. The CDR3 consists of 16 residues. Trimming took off 4 bases at V and 1 base at J, with 13 bases between the two ends. Germline-derived CDR1 and CDR2 are LNHDA and SQIVND (reference sequence). The CDR3 coding sequence is TGTGCCAGTAGTAATAATCTGGGGCGAACTAATGAAAAACTGTTTTTT. Its translation: CASSNNLGRTNEKLFF.

This clone appeared once. V usage is TRBV29-1 and J usage is TRBJ1-1, with TRBD1 as a possible D gene (5 bases). CDR3 length: 12 amino acids. The germline V gene has CDR1 SQVTM and CDR2 ANQGSEA. Trimming cost V 7 bases and J 7 bases, with 16 bases left between them. CDR3 DNA sequence: TGCAGCGCCGAAAGTGGGGACTATGAAGCTTTCTTT. Protein product: CSAESGDYEAFF.

CDR3 bases: TGTGCCAGCAGCCAAGATCCTCTTACCGGGGAGCTGTTTTTT. Its protein is CASSQDPLTGELFF. V gene TRBV3-1 (or the pseudogene TRBV3-2) combines with J gene TRBJ2-2; D is unclear. V was pared by 0 bases and J by 5 bases, with 7 bases between. Looked up from germline, CDR1 is LGHDT and CDR2 is YNNKEL (reference sequence). The CDR3 is made up of 14 amino acids.

V usage is TRBV7-2 and J usage is TRBJ2-2; no firm D call. V lost 5 bases to trimming and J lost 7 bases, with 11 bases between them. Germline V gene sequence: CDR1 SGHTA, CDR2 FQGNSA. This CDR3 region has 13 residues. In nucleotides, the CDR3 is TGTGCCAGCAGCCCCCAGGCTGGCGGGGAGCTGTTTTTT. This translates into CASSPQAGGELFF.

This rearrangement joins TRBV10-1 to TRBJ1-2; no reliable D call. The germline V gene encodes CDR1 WNHNN and CDR2 SYGVQD (reference sequence). V was cut by 11 bases and J by 2 bases, with 18 bases left in between. This CDR3 is built from 14 residues. CDR3 protein: CAPHPYILNYGYTF. In nucleotides, the CDR3 is TGCGCCCCCCACCCGTACATTTTAAACTATGGCTACACCTTC.

This chain links TRBV18 with TRBJ2-2, with 9 bases lining up with TRBD2. The germline CDR1 and CDR2 sequences are KGHSH and LQKENI. CDR3 length: 14 amino acids. V gave up 4 bases and J gave up 6 bases; unmatched junction bases: 3. The CDR3 spells CASSLGLAAGELFF. CDR3 DNA sequence: TGTGCCAGCTCACTGGGACTAGCAGCCGGGGAGCTGTTTTTT.

The V call is TRBV30, the J call TRBJ2-7; TRBD2 is a possible D gene (6 bases). The CDR3 has 14 residues. CDR1 is GTSNPN, CDR2 SVGIG, per germline (reference sequence). The V gene lost 6 bases and the J gene lost 2 bases, with 17 bases spanning the gap. CDR3 sequence: CACIAPWGAYEQYF. CDR3 DNA sequence: TGTGCCTGTATCGCGCCCTGGGGGGCCTACGAGCAGTACTTC. Full variable domain (missing parts from reference TRBV30 and TRBJ2-7): SQTIHQWPATLVQPVGSPLSLECTVEGTSNPNLYWYRQAAGRGLQLLFYSVGIGQISSEVPQNLSASRPQDRQFILSSKKLLLSDSGFYLCACIAPWGAYEQYFGPGTRLTVT.

The genes are TRBV7-9 and TRBJ1-4; 10 nucleotides align to TRBD1. CDR1 and CDR2 from the germline V gene are SEHNR and FQNEAQ (reference sequence). The CDR3 is 15 amino acids. V was clipped by 2 bases and J by 7 bases; unmatched bases: 4. In DNA, the CDR3 is TGTGCCAGCAGCTTAAGGGGACAGGGGTTTGAAAAACTGTTTTTT. Translated, it gives CASSLRGQGFEKLFF.

CDR3 region: CSAIDRAGAYNEQFF. CDR3 coding DNA: TGCAGTGCTATTGATAGGGCGGGAGCCTACAATGAGCAGTTCTTC. The rearrangement joins TRBV20-1 to TRBJ2-1, with TRBD2 matching over 7 bases. This CDR3 comprises 15 residues. Germline V gene sequence: CDR1 DFQATT, CDR2 SNEGSKA (reference sequence). V trimming: 4 bases; J trimming: 2 bases; junction bases outside the gene matches: 8.